These T cell receptor beta chains were read from a single sample in a study of OX40 agonist ivuxolimab in advanced cancers. Clones were sequenced by immunoSEQ multiplex PCR, and TCRdb holds only the in-frame ones, with some missing. Among some 59,000 clones listed, 85% to 90% were seen once. The sequences come from CD4+ or CD8+ T cells sorted from blood, collected in a trial of the OX40 agonist ivuxolimab. These receptors came from an adult with an advanced solid tumor such as melanoma, head and neck, liver or kidney cancer. The CDR3 runs from the conserved cysteine through the conserved F or W. Each record gives: J gene, D gene, clone size, V gene, CDR3 DNA, CDR3 protein. The D gene is left open where the match is weak. Size tells how often a clone was seen (once, few, many) or the class of an expanded clone, and some rows leave it out.

TRBJ1-2 | TRBD1 | - | TRBV19 | TGTGCCAGTACCAGGAAAGGGACAGGGGACTATGGCTACACCTTC | CASTRKGTGDYGYTF
TRBJ1-4 | TRBD1 | - | TRBV18 | TGTGCCAGCTCACGGACGGGACAGGCAACTAATGAAAAACTGTTTTTT | CASSRTGQATNEKLFF
TRBJ2-3 | TRBD2 | - | TRBV18 | TGTGCCAGCTCACGAATAGCGGGAGGGGTCACAGATACGCAGTATTTT | CASSRIAGGVTDTQYF
TRBJ2-7 | TRBD2 | - | TRBV18 | TGTGCCAGCTCACCACAGTCTAGCGGAGGCTACGAGCAGTACTTC | CASSPQSSGGYEQYF
TRBJ2-2 | - | - | TRBV18 | TGTGCCAGCTCGCAGCTTGCGAACACCGGGGAGCTGTTTTTT | CASSQLANTGELFF
TRBJ1-1 | - | - | TRBV13 | TGTGCCAGCAGCTTAAGGGGGGGCCACACTGAAGCTTTCTTT | CASSLRGGHTEAFF
TRBJ2-7 | TRBD1 | - | TRBV10-2 | TGCGCCAGCAGAGACCGGGACAGGGCTGTTTACGAGCAGTACTTC | CASRDRDRAVYEQYF
TRBJ2-5 | - | - | TRBV7-9 | TGTGCCAGCAGCTTAGCCCAGGGGGGGGAGACCCAGTACTTC | CASSLAQGGETQYF
TRBJ2-7 | - | - | TRBV7-6 | TGTGCCAGCAGCTTAGTTAATGCGGGCGAGCAGTACTTC | CASSLVNAGEQYF
TRBJ1-2 | TRBD1 | - | TRBV28 | TGTGCCAGCAGTTTAATTAGACAGGGGGTATCTGCTTATGGCTACACCTTC | CASSLIRQGVSAYGYTF
TRBJ1-4 | - | - | TRBV4-1 | TGCGCCAGCAGCCATAGCATAGGGACACACGGGGGGAATGAAAAACTGTTTTTT | CASSHSIGTHGGNEKLFF
TRBJ2-4 | - | - | TRBV28 | TGTGCCAGCAGTTTAGTCCCAGGGCGGGCCAAAAACATTCAGTACTTC | CASSLVPGRAKNIQYF
TRBJ2-7 | - | - | TRBV5-5 | TGTGCCAGCAGCTTGTTATCAGGGACGTGGGACGAGCAGTACTTC | CASSLLSGTWDEQYF
TRBJ2-3 | TRBD2 | - | TRBV19 | TGTGCCACCGCGGGGGGGAAAGACACAGATACGCAGTATTTT | CATAGGKDTDTQYF
TRBJ1-6 | - | - | TRBV6-1 | TGTGCCAGCAGTGCCCGACAGAGCTCCTATAATTCACCCCTCCACTTT | CASSARQSSYNSPLHF
TRBJ1-6 | TRBD1 | - | TRBV9 | TGTGCCAGCAGCGTAGAACAGGGGGATTCACCCCTCCACTTT | CASSVEQGDSPLHF
TRBJ2-5 | TRBD1 | - | TRBV5-1 | TGCGCCAGCAGCAAGACAGGGAAGGAGGAGACCCAGTACTTC | CASSKTGKEETQYF
TRBJ2-7 | TRBD1 | - | TRBV10-3 | TGTGCCATCAGTCCGACAGGGGACTACGAGCAGTACTTC | CAISPTGDYEQYF
TRBJ2-5 | TRBD1 | - | TRBV5-1 | TGCGCCAGCAGCTTGGCCGGACAGGGGCAAAGAGGGACCCAGTACTTC | CASSLAGQGQRGTQYF
TRBJ2-1 | TRBD2 | - | TRBV5-1 | TGCGCCAGCAGCTTGGGGGTTGGGGCTAGCGGGGTCAATGAGCAGTTCTTC | CASSLGVGASGVNEQFF
TRBJ2-1 | - | - | TRBV7-8 | TGTGCCAGCAGCCGAGGGAATGAGCAGTTCTTC | CASSRGNEQFF
TRBJ1-6 | - | once | TRBV5-1 | TGCGCCAGCAGAGAGGGGGGGTATTCACCCCTCCACTTT | CASREGGYSPLHF
TRBJ2-5 | - | once | TRBV5-8 | TGTGCCAGCAGCTTGGTAGGGTTCAGAGAGACCCAGTACTTC | CASSLVGFRETQYF
TRBJ2-7 | TRBD2 | - | TRBV18 | TGTGCCAGCTCTACTAGCGGGAGCTACGAGCAGTACTTC | CASSTSGSYEQYF
TRBJ1-2 | TRBD1 | - | TRBV5-5 | TGTGCCAGCAGCTCCCGGACAGGAAACTATGGCTACACCTTC | CASSSRTGNYGYTF
TRBJ1-5 | - | once | TRBV7-2 | TGTGCCAGCAGCTTATCCGGGGATCGATATCAGCCCCAGCATTTT | CASSLSGDRYQPQHF
TRBJ2-1 | - | - | TRBV7-7 | TGTGCTAGCAGCTTACCGGGAGCACCCTACAATGAGCAGTTCTTC | CASSLPGAPYNEQFF
TRBJ2-1 | - | - | TRBV5-4 | TGTGCCAGCAGCTTCCCTCAGATTAATGAGCAGTTCTTC | CASSFPQINEQFF
TRBJ1-5 | TRBD1 | few | TRBV2 | TGTGCCAGCAGTGGCCAGGGGGGCAATCAGCCCCAGCATTTT | CASSGQGGNQPQHF
TRBJ2-1 | TRBD2 | - | TRBV6-6 | TGTGCCAGCAGTTACTTGCAAGCGGGAGCCTACAATGAGCAGTTCTTC | CASSYLQAGAYNEQFF
TRBJ1-2 | - | - | TRBV28 | TGTGCCAGCAACCCGGGAGCTGGCTACACCTTC | CASNPGAGYTF
TRBJ2-3 | TRBD2 | - | TRBV5-1 | TGCGCCAGCAGCCGGACTAGCGGGAGAGATACGCAGTATTTT | CASSRTSGRDTQYF
TRBJ1-1 | - | - | TRBV18 | TGTGCCAGCTCACCGGGATTCAGGGTTACAGCTTTCTTT | CASSPGFRVTAFF